This T cell receptor (beta chain) was sequenced for a study of early T cells in non-severe SARS-CoV-2 infection (dated by TCRdb to about 2021). Study-wide context: Because TCR sequencing was done on bulk RNA from unsorted whole blood, the alpha and beta chains could not be paired. The investigation overall reported the following: VDJdb matching was skewed toward anti-spike CD8 responses and likely underestimated virus-specific expansions, missing private and CD4 specificities.

The study was a case-control design nested within a healthcare worker cohort in London, UK, with weekly nasopharyngeal swab PCR tests and blood sampling. Healthcare workers were enrolled in the week of the UK lockdown, from 23 to 31 March 2020, and were followed every week for up to roughly 15 weeks. The library was prepared using 5' RACE. Sequenced using a NextSeq 500. To correct for sequencing error and PCR bias, the TCR library protocol tagged individual cDNA molecules with unique molecular identifiers. Both TCR alpha and beta chains were sequenced, and tight co-correlation was observed between alpha and beta sequence abundances in each sample. Per the original workflow: Decombinator V4 was used to annotate TCR sequences for V gene, J gene and CDR3. Expanded TCRs were defined as changing significantly between any two time points under a Poisson model with p below 0.0001. TCR abundances were normalised to the total number of TCRs sequenced per sample and expressed as counts per million. MAIT TCRs were defined by TRAV1-2 paired with TRAJ12, TRAJ20 or TRAJ33, and iNKT TCRs by TRAV10 paired with TRAJ18. VDJdb, accessed 1 November 2021, was searched for CMV, EBV and SARS-CoV-2 annotated TCRs, excluding TCRs annotated for multiple antigens. TCRdb redid the processing of the public reads, applying fastp at Q25 and MiXCR, and retained in-frame beta chains. Under each unique CDR3 protein, matching rows form one entry showing the most common genes and DNA. V and J calls and clone size were set by TCRdb, not the authors. The sample table holds tens of thousands of distinct CDR3 sequences, of which around 9.3% were seen once. The top ten constitute about 5% of the sample.

This clonotype has more than one count but fewer than ten. The antigen it binds to is not known. Per-base qualities were not stored, and no clone one base away is much larger. The V end loses 3 bases and the J end loses 4 bases, and a stretch of 37 bases separates them. From cysteine to phenylalanine, the CDR3 is 22 amino acids long. Only the CDR3 part of the read is kept: 66 bases, read in frame from the first base. For CDR1 and CDR2, the germline V gene lists SGHDN and FVKESK. The V gene is TRBV14 and the J gene is TRBJ2-7, and the D gene may be TRBD2, 5 bases matching. The sample comprised whole blood. This TCR derives from an adult who was a healthcare worker with PCR-confirmed SARS-CoV-2 infection or an uninfected control (not recorded which). The CDR3 region has the sequence CASSHSRSWAGLTEHNRYEQYF. The DNA reads TGTGCCAGCAGCCATTCCCGAAGTTGGGCGGGCCTAACCGAGCATAATCGGTACGAGCAGTACTTC.